This TCR beta chain comes out of a study of blood T cell repertoires in COVID-19. In assigning cohorts, the study relied on participant-reported clinical history. The table came from immunoSEQ multiplex PCR; TCRdb's copy has only in-frame clones and leaves some out. The top ten hold about 6.2% of the sample, which has roughly 230,000 clones, approximately 85% seen once. The source material was PBMCs or T cells enriched from blood (not recorded which). The TCR was taken from a woman between 50 and 59 years old who had been exposed to COVID-19.

The chain's CDR3 is CASSLAPQSTEAFF. The CDR3 DNA reads TGTGCCAGCAGCTTAGCCCCACAGAGCACTGAAGCTTTCTTT. The chain uses TRBV7-9 and TRBJ1-1, with D hard to call. V was clipped by 0 bases and J by 4 bases, with 9 bases between them. The CDR3 runs 14 residues. Germline-derived CDR1 and CDR2 are SEHNR and FQNEAQ (reference sequence).